Listed here is a single TCR beta chain. Original methodology: Amplification of reference gene primers provided the estimated nucleated cell counts. Sequencing was performed with immunoSEQ multiplex PCR; in TCRdb, only in-frame clones are kept and a portion is missing. The DNA was the basis for D and trimming; V, J and clone size are from that table. The data hold 95,000 to 100,000 clones, with around nine tenths observed a single time. Germline V lookup: CDR1 SGHRS, CDR2 YFSETQ. V was clipped by 4 bases and J by 6 bases, with 19 bases between them. The CDR3 has 15 amino acids. These data come from a study of blood T cell repertoires in COVID-19. Study in general: COVID-19 samples collected from the United States, Italy and Spain covered acute and convalescent phases.

The receptor was isolated from a man of 80 years or more with acute or convalescent COVID-19. Sequencing was carried out using peripheral blood. The chain joins TRBV5-1 to TRBJ1-1, with D tentatively TRBD1 (6 bases). The CDR3 coding sequence is TGCGCCAGCAGCCCCGGGGGGGGCTCCGCCGCTGAAGCTTTCTTT. This sequence encodes CASSPGGGSAAEAFF.